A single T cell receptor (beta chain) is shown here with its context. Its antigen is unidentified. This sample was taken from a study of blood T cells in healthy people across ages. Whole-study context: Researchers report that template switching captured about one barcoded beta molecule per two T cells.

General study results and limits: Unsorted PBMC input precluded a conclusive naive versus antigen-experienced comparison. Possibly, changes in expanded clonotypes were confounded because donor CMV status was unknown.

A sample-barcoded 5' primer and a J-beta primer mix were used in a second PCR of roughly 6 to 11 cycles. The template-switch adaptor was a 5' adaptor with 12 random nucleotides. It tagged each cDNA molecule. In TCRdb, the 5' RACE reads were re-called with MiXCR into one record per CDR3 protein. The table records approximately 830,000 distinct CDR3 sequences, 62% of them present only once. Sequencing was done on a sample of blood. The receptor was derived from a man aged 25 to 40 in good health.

CDR3 sequence: CASSTHRGANVLTF. CDR3 DNA sequence: TGTGCCAGCAGTACACATAGGGGGGCCAACGTCCTGACTTTC. The chain employs TRBV12-3 or TRBV12-4 and TRBJ2-6; no firm D call. There are 14 residues in the CDR3. Trimming removed 5 bases at V and 4 bases at J, with 9 bases between.